Presented here are 4 T cell receptor beta chains from one specimen sequenced in a study of shared T cell receptors in the human thymus. Profiled with immunoSEQ multiplex PCR; TCRdb holds only in-frame clones, not every one. The sample has 550,000 to 800,000 clones; approximately 85% are singletons. The sample was also reused in another study, on human thymus T cells.

Sequencing input: thymocytes. The source is a girl under three years old with a congenital heart defect.

The gene calls are TRBV25-1 and TRBJ2-1, with 10 bases identical to TRBD1. CDR1 is MGHDK, CDR2 SYGVNS, per germline. The junction had 14 bases not matched to a gene; V was cut back by 0 bases and J by 9 bases. There are 18 residues in the CDR3. CDR3 in DNA: TGTGCCAGCAGTGAATATGGTCCCCGGGACAGGGGACGTAGTGAGCAGTTCTTC. It codes for CASSEYGPRDRGRSEQFF. The full variable domain, completed using reference TRBV25-1 and TRBJ2-1, is EADIYQTPRYLVIGTGKKITLECSQTMGHDKMYWYQQDPGMELHLIHYSYGVNSTEKGDLSSESTVSRIRTEHFPLTLESARPSHTSQYLCASSEYGPRDRGRSEQFFGPGTRLTVL.

This clone was seen once. In the same sample, other DNA sequences code for this CDR3. The chain couples TRBV20-1 to TRBJ2-7; D is possibly TRBD2 (5 bases). V was shortened by 3 bases and J by 4 bases, with 7 bases between the two germline ends. CDR1 DFQATT and CDR2 SNEGSKA come from the germline V gene (reference sequence). This CDR3 contains 11 residues. The chain's CDR3 is CSASGGYEQYF. CDR3 in DNA: TGCAGTGCTAGTGGAGGATACGAGCAGTACTTC.

The V and J genes are TRBV7-2 and TRBJ2-3; 7 bases line up with TRBD1. This CDR3 has 14 residues. After removal of 3 bases from V and 1 base from J, the junction contained 1 base not matched to a gene. Germline V gene sequence: CDR1 SGHTA, CDR2 FQGNSA. CDR3 sequence (DNA): TGTGCCAGCAGCTTGAGGGGGCGCACAGATACGCAGTATTTT. Encoded protein: CASSLRGRTDTQYF.

The chain uses TRBV7-8 and TRBJ2-1; 12 bases are a match to TRBD2. The CDR3 runs to 18 residues. With 0 bases clipped from V and 5 bases from J, the junction kept 8 bases outside the gene matches. Germline V CDR1 and CDR2: SGHVS, FQNEAQ. This CDR3 is CASSLALVRLAGDNEQFF. The DNA for the CDR3 is TGTGCCAGCAGCTTAGCCCTGGTAAGACTAGCGGGGGACAATGAGCAGTTCTTC.